This T cell receptor beta chain was identified during a study of shared clonotypes between healthy human individuals. Replicate PCRs for sorted subsets used 200 ng DNA; this equaled around 28,000 T cell genomes. The table came from immunoSEQ multiplex PCR; TCRdb's copy has only in-frame clones and leaves some out. The sample holds about 960,000 clones; 60% to 85% are singletons and the top ten take about 1.5%. Trimming removed 4 bases from V and 4 bases from J; junction bases left unmatched: 3. The germline V gene encodes CDR1 SNHLY and CDR2 FYNNEI. The CDR3 extends over 13 amino acids. Broader study findings: Limitation of the genetic and exposure-history diversity represented came from the few donors. Non-shared clonotypes were found to have lower generation probabilities than the clonotypes that were shared by all four of the sorted-subset donors.

A remark on this clone: Its matching antigen is unknown. Other DNA sequences from this sample encode an identical CDR3 as well.

The receptor was isolated from a man aged 18 to 29 in good health. This chain connects TRBV2 to TRBJ2-5; TRBD1 matches at 7 bases. The sample taken for sequencing was memory CD4+ T cells sorted from blood. Indicated subset: CD45RA-negative fraction. The CDR3 reads CASSGQGGETQYF. CDR3 nucleotides: TGTGCCAGCAGTGGACAGGGCGGAGAGACCCAGTACTTC.